This is a list of T cell receptor beta chains from one sample in a study of CD8+CD57+ T cells in acquired aplastic anemia. One entry per CDR3 protein, called by TCRdb with MiXCR from the reads. Here the sample spans some 410,000 distinct CDR3 sequences, 65% to 75% being singletons. The sequencing input was sorted CD4+, CD8+, or CD8+CD57+ T cells (not recorded which) from PBMCs. These receptors were collected from a human donor in good health, serving as a control. Each CDR3 is given without its conserved first and last residue. Some rows mark clone size as missing; the rest say once, few, many or name a class of expanded clone.

TRBV9	-	TRBJ2-2	ASSSEHTGELF
TRBV7-4	-	TRBJ2-7	AFGTAGPYEQYF
TRBV7-2	-	TRBJ1-1	ASSLLDREKTEAL
TRBV7-9	-	TRBJ1-5	ASSTVESSTSRRH
TRBV29-1	few	TRBJ2-7	SVESPRDEQY
TRBV7-2	-	TRBJ2-5	ASSIDRGLETNY
TRBV7-2	-	TRBJ2-1	ASSLAEMYNEQF
TRBV29-1	-	TRBJ2-5	SLYDNEQY
TRBV5-4	-	TRBJ2-7	ASSPPGGTGAYEQY
TRBV7-8	-	TRBJ1-1	ASSFPDRGEREQ
TRBV15	few	TRBJ1-2	ATSRVGSAYGYT
TRBV10-3	few	TRBJ2-3	ASSDSRWVGGDTQY
TRBV5-6	-	TRBJ1-2	ASRVDSDYGYT
TRBV20-1	-	TRBJ1-2	SASWQVGNA
TRBV20-1	once	TRBJ1-1	SATPTGIHF
TRBV5-1	-	TRBJ2-3	ASSPPSGSSTDTQY
TRBV20-1	-	TRBJ2-3	SASSPGTSTDTQY
TRBV24-1	-	TRBJ2-2	ATSALTGELF
TRBV9	many	TRBJ1-1	ASSAGAGTGTRNTEAF
TRBV19	-	TRBJ2-7	ASSISVGQAYEQC
TRBV19	-	TRBJ2-7	ASSQGIDAQY
TRBV10-3	-	TRBJ1-2	AISEGRTSYGYT
TRBV7-3	-	TRBJ1-2	ASSPSTGDRPYG
TRBV29-1	few	TRBJ1-6	SSPTGRGDSPLH
TRBV2	-	TRBJ1-6	ASTVGTENSPLH
TRBV20-1	-	TRBJ2-3	SAPPSGSTDTLY
TRBV9	-	TRBJ2-3	ASSVSADTQY
TRBV12-3/TRBV12-4	-	TRBJ1-1	ASTPSRGTEAF